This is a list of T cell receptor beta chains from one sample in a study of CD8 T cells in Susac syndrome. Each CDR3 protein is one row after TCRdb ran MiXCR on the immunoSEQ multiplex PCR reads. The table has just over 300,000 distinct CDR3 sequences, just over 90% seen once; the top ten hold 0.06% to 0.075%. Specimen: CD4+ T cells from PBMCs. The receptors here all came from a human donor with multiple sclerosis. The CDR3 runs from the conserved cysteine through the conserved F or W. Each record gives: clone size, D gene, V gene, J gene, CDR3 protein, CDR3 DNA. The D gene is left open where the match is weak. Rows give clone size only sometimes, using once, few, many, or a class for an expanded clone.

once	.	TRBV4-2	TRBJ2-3	CASSPPQRTDTQYF	TGTGCCAGCAGCCCGCCCCAGCGGACAGATACGCAGTATTTT
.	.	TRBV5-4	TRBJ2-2	CASSPWGSGFVGELFF	TGTGCCAGCAGCCCGTGGGGTTCGGGGTTCGTCGGGGAGCTGTTTTTT
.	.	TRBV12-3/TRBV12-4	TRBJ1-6	CASSLVANSPLHF	TGTGCCAGCAGTTTAGTGGCAAATTCACCCCTCCACTTT
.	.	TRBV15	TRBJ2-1	CATSRDRAQYNEQFF	TGTGCCACCAGCAGAGATCGGGCCCAGTACAATGAGCAGTTCTTC
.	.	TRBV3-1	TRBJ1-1	CASSPYGQLNTEAFF	TGTGCCAGCAGCCCCTACGGACAGTTGAACACTGAAGCTTTCTTT
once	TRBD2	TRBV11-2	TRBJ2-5	CASSNLFGSGGEGTQYF	TGTGCCAGCAGCAACCTGTTTGGTAGCGGGGGCGAGGGGACCCAGTACTTC
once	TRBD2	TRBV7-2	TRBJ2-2	CASSFSAGGHTGELFF	TGTGCCAGCAGCTTCTCAGCGGGAGGGCATACCGGGGAGCTGTTTTTT
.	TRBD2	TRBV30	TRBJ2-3	CAWSWGLAGGTDTQYF	TGTGCCTGGAGTTGGGGACTAGCGGGGGGCACAGATACGCAGTATTTT
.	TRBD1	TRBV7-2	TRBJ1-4	CASSLSTGVEKLFF	TGTGCCAGCAGCTTATCGACAGGGGTTGAAAAACTGTTTTTT
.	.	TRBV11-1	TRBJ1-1	CASSPGRMNTEAFF	TGTGCCAGCAGCCCGGGACGGATGAACACTGAAGCTTTCTTT
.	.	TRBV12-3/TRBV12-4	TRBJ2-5	CASTLTGSSTQYF	TGTGCCAGCACCCTCACGGGCTCATCGACCCAGTACTTC
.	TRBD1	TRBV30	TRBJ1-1	CAWGQGRTNTEAFF	TGTGCCTGGGGACAGGGTAGGACTAACACTGAAGCTTTCTTT
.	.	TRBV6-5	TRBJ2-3	CASSYSTATSSTDTQYF	TGTGCCAGCAGTTACTCCACCGCGACTTCTAGCACAGATACGCAGTATTTT
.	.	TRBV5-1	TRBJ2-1	CASSSSRPGQSYNEQFF	TGCGCCAGCAGTTCCTCCCGGCCCGGACAGTCCTACAATGAGCAGTTCTTC
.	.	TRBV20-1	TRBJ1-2	CSASGGQSNYGYTF	TGCAGTGCTAGTGGCGGCCAATCTAACTATGGCTACACCTTC
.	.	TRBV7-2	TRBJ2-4	CASSLDGRPGIQYF	TGTGCCAGCAGCTTAGATGGGAGACCGGGCATTCAGTACTTC
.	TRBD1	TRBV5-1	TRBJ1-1	CASSMGQGRQAFF	TGCGCCAGCAGCATGGGACAGGGTCGACAGGCTTTCTTT
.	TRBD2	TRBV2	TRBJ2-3	CASTGQLAGTTDTQYF	TGTGCCAGCACCGGCCAGCTAGCGGGGACCACAGATACGCAGTATTTT
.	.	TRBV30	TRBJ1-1	CAWSVSQGYTEAFF	TGTGCCTGGAGTGTTTCGCAGGGATACACTGAAGCTTTCTTT
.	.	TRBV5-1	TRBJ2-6	CASSLVSGSGANVLTF	TGCGCCAGCAGCTTGGTTTCGGGCTCTGGGGCCAACGTCCTGACTTTC
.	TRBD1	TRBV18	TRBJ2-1	CASSRDSQGAEQFF	TGTGCCAGCTCACGGGACTCCCAGGGGGCTGAGCAGTTCTTC
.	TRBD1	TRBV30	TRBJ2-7	CAWSQGVDEQYF	TGTGCCTGGAGCCAGGGGGTGGACGAGCAGTACTTC
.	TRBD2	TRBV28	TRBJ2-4	CASSLSRGGPDIQYF	TGTGCCAGCAGTTTATCTCGGGGGGGGCCTGACATTCAGTACTTC
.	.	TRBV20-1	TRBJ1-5	CSARETDRGGQPQHF	TGCAGTGCTAGAGAAACGGACAGAGGAGGCCAGCCCCAGCATTTT
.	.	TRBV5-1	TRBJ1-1	CASSQLGPPTEAFF	TGCGCCAGCAGTCAACTCGGGCCGCCCACTGAAGCTTTCTTT
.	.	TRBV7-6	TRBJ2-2	CASSLVSNTGELFF	TGTGCCAGCAGCTTAGTTTCGAACACCGGGGAGCTGTTTTTT